This TCR beta chain emerged from a study of spatial heterogeneity in lung cancer. Germline values: CDR1 SGHTA, CDR2 FQGNSA. Unmatched junction bases numbered 4, after V lost 3 bases and J lost 6 bases. The CDR3 sequence is 15 residues long. MiXCR, applied by TCRdb to the 5' RACE reads, yields one record per CDR3 protein. Here the sample spans around 89,000 distinct CDR3 sequences, approximately 12% being singletons. As for time point: sample taken at primary tumor resection. Tumor, nontumor lung or frozen PBMC supplied whole RNA that was sequenced unsorted. This sample comprised PBMCs, obtained at surgery. The chain has TRBV7-2 and TRBJ2-1, with TRBD2 matching over 11 bases. The clonotype comes from a male donor with early-stage non-small cell lung cancer. For the CDR3, the DNA is TGTGCCAGCAGCTTGACTAGCGGGATCTTCAATGAGCAGTTCTTC. Its protein is CASSLTSGIFNEQFF.